The clone carrying this T cell receptor (beta chain) was detected a few times. Study processing details: Reference gene primer amplification in the assay estimated nucleated cell counts. Sequencing used immunoSEQ multiplex PCR; TCRdb keeps in-frame clones, though not all of them. V and J calls and clone size are given by that table; D and trimming were obtained from the DNA. The repertoire holds some 220,000 clones, with 75% to 85% as singletons. These data come from a study of blood T cell repertoires in COVID-19. This CDR3 has 16 amino acids. The ends lost 5 bases at V and 4 bases at J; junction bases unmatched: 8. Germline V CDR1 and CDR2: KGHSH, LQKENI.

This TCR was recovered from a woman aged 30 to 39 with COVID-19, enrolled during active disease. Sequenced sample: peripheral blood. The chain couples TRBV18 to TRBJ2-1, with TRBD2 identical over 10 bases. In nucleotides, the CDR3 is TGTGCCAGCTCATCTTCCCTAGCGGGGGCTTACAATGAGCAGTTCTTC. Translation gives CASSSSLAGAYNEQFF.